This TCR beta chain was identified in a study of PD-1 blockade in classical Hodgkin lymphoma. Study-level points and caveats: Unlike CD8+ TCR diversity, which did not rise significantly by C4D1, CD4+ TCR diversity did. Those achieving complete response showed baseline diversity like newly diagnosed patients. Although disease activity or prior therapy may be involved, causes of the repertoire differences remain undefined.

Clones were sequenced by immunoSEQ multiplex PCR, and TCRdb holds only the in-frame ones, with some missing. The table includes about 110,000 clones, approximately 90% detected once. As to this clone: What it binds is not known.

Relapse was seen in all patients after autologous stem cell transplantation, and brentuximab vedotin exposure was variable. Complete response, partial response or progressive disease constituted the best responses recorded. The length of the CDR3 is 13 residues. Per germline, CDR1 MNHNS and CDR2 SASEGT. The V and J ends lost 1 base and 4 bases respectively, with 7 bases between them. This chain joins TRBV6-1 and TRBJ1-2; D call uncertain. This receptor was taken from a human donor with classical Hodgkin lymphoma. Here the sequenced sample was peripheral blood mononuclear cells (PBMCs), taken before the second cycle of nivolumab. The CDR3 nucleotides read TGTGCCAGCAGTGAAGGGGGTACCTATGGCTACACCTTC. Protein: CASSEGGTYGYTF.